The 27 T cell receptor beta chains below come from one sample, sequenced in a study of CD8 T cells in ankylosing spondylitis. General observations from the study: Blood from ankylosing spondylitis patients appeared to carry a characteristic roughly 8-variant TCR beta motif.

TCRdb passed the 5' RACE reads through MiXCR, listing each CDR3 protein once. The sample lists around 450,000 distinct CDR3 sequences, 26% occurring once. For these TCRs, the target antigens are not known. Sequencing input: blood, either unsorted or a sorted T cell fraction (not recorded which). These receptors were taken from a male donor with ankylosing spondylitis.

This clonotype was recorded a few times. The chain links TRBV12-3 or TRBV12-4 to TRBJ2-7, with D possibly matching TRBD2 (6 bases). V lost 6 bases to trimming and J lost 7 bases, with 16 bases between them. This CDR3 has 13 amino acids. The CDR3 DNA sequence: TGTGCCAGCAGGCGCGGGACCACCGGGGAGCAGTACTTC. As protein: CASRRGTTGEQYF.

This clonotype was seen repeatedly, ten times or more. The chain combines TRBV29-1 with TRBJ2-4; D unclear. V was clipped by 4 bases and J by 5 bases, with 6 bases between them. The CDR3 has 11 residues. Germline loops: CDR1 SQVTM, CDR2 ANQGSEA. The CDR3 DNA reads TGCAGCGTTGGAGAGGAAAACATTCAGTACTTC. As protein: CSVGEENIQYF.

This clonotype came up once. CDR3 sequence: CASTLQGSLAGANVLTF. In nucleotides, the CDR3 is TGCGCCAGCACCTTACAGGGGTCCCTTGCTGGGGCCAACGTCCTGACTTTC. The chain joins TRBV5-1 to TRBJ2-6; 7 nucleotides agree with TRBD1. The CDR3 contains 17 residues. Per germline, CDR1 SGHRS and CDR2 YFSETQ. V was clipped by 6 bases and J by 2 bases; unmatched bases: 11.

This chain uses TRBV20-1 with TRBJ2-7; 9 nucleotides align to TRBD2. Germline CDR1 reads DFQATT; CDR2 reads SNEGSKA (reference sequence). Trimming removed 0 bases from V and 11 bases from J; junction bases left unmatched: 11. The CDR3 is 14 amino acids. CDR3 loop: CSARDMVAGEKEYV. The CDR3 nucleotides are TGCAGTGCTAGAGATATGGTAGCGGGAGAGAAAGAGTACGTC.

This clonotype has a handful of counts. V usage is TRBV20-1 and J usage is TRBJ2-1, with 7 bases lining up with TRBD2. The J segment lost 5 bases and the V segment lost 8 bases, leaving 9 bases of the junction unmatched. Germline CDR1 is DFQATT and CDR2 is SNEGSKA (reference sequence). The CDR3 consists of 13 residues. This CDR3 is CSPGTITHNEQFF. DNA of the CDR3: TGCAGTCCCGGGACTATCACCCACAATGAGCAGTTCTTC.

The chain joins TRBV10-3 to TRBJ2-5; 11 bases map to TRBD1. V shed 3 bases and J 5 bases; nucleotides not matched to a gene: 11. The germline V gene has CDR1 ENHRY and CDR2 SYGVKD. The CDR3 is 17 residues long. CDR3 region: CAISDSGTGGPSETQYF. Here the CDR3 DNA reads TGTGCCATCAGTGATTCCGGGACAGGGGGACCAAGTGAGACCCAGTACTTC.

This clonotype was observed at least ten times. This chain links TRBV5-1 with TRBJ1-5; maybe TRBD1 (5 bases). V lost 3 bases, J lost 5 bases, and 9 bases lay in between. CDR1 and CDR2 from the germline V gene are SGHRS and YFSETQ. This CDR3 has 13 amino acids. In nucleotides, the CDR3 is TGCGCCAGCAGCTCCCAGGGCGATCAGCCCCAGCATTTT. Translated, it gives CASSSQGDQPQHF.

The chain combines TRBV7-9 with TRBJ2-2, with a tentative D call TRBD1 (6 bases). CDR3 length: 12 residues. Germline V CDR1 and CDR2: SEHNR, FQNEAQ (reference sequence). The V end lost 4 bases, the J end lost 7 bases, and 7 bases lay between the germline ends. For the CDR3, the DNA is TGTGCCAGCAGCTCAGGGGACGGGGAGCTGTTTTTT. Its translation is CASSSGDGELFF.

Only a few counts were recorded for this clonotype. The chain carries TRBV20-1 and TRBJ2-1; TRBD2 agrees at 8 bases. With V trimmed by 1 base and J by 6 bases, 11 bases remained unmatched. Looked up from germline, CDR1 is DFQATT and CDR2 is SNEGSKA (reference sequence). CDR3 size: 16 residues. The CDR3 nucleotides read TGCAGTGCTAGAGGTCCGCCGGGAGGGCCCGGCAATGAGCAGTTCTTC. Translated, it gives CSARGPPGGPGNEQFF.

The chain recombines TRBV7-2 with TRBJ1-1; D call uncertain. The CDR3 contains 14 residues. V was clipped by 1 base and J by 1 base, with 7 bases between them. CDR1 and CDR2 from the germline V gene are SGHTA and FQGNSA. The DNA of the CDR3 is TGTGCCAGCAGCTTAGTGGAGTGGAACACTGAAGCTTTCTTT. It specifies CASSLVEWNTEAFF.

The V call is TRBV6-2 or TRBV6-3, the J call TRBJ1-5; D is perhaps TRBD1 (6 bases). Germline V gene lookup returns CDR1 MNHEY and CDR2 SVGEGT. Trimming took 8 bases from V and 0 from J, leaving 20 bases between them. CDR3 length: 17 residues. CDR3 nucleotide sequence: TGTGCCAGCGCTGGCCGAGGGGGAATAGGTAGCAATCAGCCCCAGCATTTT. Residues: CASAGRGGIGSNQPQHF.

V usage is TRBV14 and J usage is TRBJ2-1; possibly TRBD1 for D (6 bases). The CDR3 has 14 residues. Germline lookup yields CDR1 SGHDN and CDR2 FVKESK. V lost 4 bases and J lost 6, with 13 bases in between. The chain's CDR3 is CASSPLMGANEQFF. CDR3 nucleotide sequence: TGTGCCAGCAGCCCCCTCATGGGGGCCAATGAGCAGTTCTTC.

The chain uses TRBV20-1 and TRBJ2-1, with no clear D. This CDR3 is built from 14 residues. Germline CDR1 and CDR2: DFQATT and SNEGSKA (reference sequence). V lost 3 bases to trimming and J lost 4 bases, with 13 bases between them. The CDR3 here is CSASTANRYNEQFF. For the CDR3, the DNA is TGCAGTGCTAGTACTGCTAATCGGTACAATGAGCAGTTCTTC.

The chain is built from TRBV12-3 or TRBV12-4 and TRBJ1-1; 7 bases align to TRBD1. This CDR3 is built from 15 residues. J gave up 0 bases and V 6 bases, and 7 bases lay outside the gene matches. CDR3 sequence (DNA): TGTGCCAGCAGCCCAGGGGGAGCAATGAACACTGAAGCTTTCTTT. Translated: CASSPGGAMNTEAFF.

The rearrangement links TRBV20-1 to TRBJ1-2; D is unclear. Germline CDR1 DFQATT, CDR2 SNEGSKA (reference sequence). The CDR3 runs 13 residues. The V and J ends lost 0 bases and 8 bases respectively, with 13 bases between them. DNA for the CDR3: TGCAGTGCTAGAGATTCATGGACTGGGGGCTACACCTTC. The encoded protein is CSARDSWTGGYTF.

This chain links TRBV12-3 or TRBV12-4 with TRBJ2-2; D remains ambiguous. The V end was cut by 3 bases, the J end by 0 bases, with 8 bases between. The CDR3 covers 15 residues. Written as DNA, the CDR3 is TGTGCCAGCAGTTTCGGACCACCGAACACCGGGGAGCTGTTTTTT. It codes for CASSFGPPNTGELFF.

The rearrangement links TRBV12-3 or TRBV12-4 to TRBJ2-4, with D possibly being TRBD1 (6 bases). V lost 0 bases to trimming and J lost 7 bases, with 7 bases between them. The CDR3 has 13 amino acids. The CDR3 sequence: CASSLAGANIQYF. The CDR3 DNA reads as TGTGCCAGCAGTTTAGCGGGGGCGAACATTCAGTACTTC.

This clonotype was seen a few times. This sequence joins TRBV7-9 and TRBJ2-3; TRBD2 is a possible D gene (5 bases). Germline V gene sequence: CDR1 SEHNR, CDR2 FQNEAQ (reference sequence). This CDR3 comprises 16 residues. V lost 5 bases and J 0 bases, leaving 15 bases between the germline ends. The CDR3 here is CASSPGPGRSTDTQYF. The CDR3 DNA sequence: TGTGCCAGCAGCCCCGGACCGGGAAGAAGCACAGATACGCAGTATTTT.

CDR3 DNA: TGTGCCAGCAGCGTGGCCGTAAGCTCCTACGAGCAGTACGTC. Its translation is CASSVAVSSYEQYV. The V gene is TRBV7-2, the J gene TRBJ2-7; D unresolved. The ends were cut back, 5 bases at V and 0 bases at J, with 11 bases in the middle. CDR3 size: 14 residues. Germline V gene sequence: CDR1 SGHTA, CDR2 FQGNSA.

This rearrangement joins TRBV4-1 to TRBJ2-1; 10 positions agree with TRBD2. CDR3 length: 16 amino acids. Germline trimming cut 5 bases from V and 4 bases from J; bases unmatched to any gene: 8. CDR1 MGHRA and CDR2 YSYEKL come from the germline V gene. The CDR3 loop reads CASSSTSGRGYNEQFF. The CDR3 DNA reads TGCGCCAGCAGCTCGACAAGCGGGAGGGGTTACAATGAGCAGTTCTTC.

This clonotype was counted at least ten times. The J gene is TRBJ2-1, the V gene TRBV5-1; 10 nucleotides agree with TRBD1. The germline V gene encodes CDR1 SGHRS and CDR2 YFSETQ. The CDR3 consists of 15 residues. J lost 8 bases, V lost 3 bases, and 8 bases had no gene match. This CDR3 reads CASSSGTGVGDEQFF. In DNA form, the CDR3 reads TGCGCCAGCAGCTCAGGGACAGGGGTGGGCGATGAGCAGTTCTTC. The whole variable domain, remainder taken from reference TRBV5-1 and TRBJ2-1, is KAGVTQTPRYLIKTRGQQVTLSCSPISGHRSVSWYQQTPGQGLQFLFEYFSETQRNKGNFPGRFSGRQFSNSRSEMNVSTLELGDSALYLCASSSGTGVGDEQFFGPGTRLTVL.

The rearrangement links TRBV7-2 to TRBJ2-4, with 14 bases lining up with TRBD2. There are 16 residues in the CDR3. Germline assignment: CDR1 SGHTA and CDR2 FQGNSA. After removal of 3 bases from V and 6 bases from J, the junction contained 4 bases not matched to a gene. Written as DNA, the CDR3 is TGTGCCAGCAGCTTGACTAGCGGGAGGGCCGGAAACATTCAGTACTTC. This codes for CASSLTSGRAGNIQYF.

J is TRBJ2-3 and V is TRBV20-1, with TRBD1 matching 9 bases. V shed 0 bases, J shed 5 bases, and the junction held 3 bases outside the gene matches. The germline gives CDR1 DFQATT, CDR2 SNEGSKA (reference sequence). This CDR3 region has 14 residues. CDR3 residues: CSAREGQGIDTQYF. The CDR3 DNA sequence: TGCAGTGCTAGAGAGGGACAGGGAATAGATACGCAGTATTTT.

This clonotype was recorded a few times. In DNA form, the CDR3 reads TGCAGCGTCTCCCGGCGACTAGCCAACAATGAGCAGTTCTTC. Translated, it gives CSVSRRLANNEQFF. This chain links TRBV29-1 with TRBJ2-1; 7 bases fit TRBD2. CDR1 and CDR2 from the germline V gene are SQVTM and ANQGSEA. The CDR3 has 14 amino acids. V lost 6 bases, J lost 5 bases, and 10 bases stayed unmatched.

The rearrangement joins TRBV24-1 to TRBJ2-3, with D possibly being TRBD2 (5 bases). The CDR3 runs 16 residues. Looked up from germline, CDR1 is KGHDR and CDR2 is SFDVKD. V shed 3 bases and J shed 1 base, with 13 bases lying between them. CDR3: CATSDLRERGTDTQYF. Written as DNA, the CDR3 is TGTGCCACCAGTGATCTCCGAGAGAGGGGCACAGATACGCAGTATTTT.

The CDR3 DNA is TGCGCCAGCAGCTTGTCAGCTAGCTGGAGCCGCTCCTACAATGAGCAGTTCTTC. Amino acid sequence: CASSLSASWSRSYNEQFF. The chain combines TRBV5-1 with TRBJ2-1; tentative D call: TRBD2 (5 bases). The CDR3 contains 18 residues. Germline V gives CDR1 SGHRS, CDR2 YFSETQ. Trimming took off 1 base at V and 0 bases at J, with 17 bases between the two ends.

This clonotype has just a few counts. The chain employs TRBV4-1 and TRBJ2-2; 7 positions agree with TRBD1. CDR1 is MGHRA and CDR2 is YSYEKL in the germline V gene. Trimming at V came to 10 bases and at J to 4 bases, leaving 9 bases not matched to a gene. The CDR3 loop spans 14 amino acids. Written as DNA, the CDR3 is TGCGCCACAAGGGGGACAGTAACCACCGGGGAGCTGTTTTTT. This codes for CATRGTVTTGELFF.